This is a list of T cell receptor beta chains from one sample in a study of blood T cells in healthy people across ages. TCRdb recomputed calls from the 5' RACE reads with MiXCR, one row per CDR3 protein. The sample contains about 930,000 distinct CDR3 sequences, almost 30% of which appear only once. This sample also belongs to another study, concerning T cells of mothers and their children.

The sample consisted of blood. All receptors derive from a woman aged 40 to 50 in good health. Both conserved end residues are part of each CDR3. A D gene is named only where the DNA matches it firmly. Clone size appears in some rows only: once, few, many, or a class for an expanded clone.

.,TRBD2,TRBV4-1,TRBJ2-5,CASSQSGGGLAGVVQETQYF,TGTGCCAGCAGCCAATCAGGGGGCGGACTAGCGGGGGTGGTTCAAGAGACCCAGTACTTC
.,.,TRBV18,TRBJ1-5,CASSPSGDHQPQHF,TGTGCCAGCTCACCGTCAGGGGATCATCAGCCCCAGCATTTT
many,TRBD1,TRBV7-2,TRBJ1-2,CASSLGQGARGYTF,TGTGCCAGCAGCTTGGGACAGGGGGCTCGGGGCTACACCTTC
few,.,TRBV28,TRBJ2-7,CASAQASYEQYF,TGTGCCAGTGCACAGGCCTCCTACGAGCAGTACTTC
many,.,TRBV6-1,TRBJ2-5,CASSDPFNGQETQYF,TGTGCCAGCAGCGACCCTTTTAACGGCCAAGAGACCCAGTACTTC
few,TRBD1,TRBV12-3/TRBV12-4,TRBJ1-5,CASSPAGGGNQPQHF,TGTGCCAGCAGTCCAGCAGGGGGGGGCAATCAGCCCCAGCATTTT
few,TRBD1,TRBV6-2/TRBV6-3,TRBJ2-1,CASSYLQRTGIFPEQFF,TGTGCCAGCAGTTACCTTCAGAGGACAGGGATTTTCCCTGAGCAGTTCTTC
.,TRBD1,TRBV6-4,TRBJ1-5,CTSSETGENQPQHF,TGTACCAGCAGTGAGACAGGGGAGAATCAGCCCCAGCATTTT
few,.,TRBV20-1,TRBJ2-3,CSADGDTQYF,TGCAGTGCAGATGGAGATACGCAGTATTTT
.,.,TRBV11-2,TRBJ2-5,CATSDQVNQETQYF,TGTGCCACCAGTGATCAAGTTAACCAAGAGACCCAGTACTTC
.,TRBD1,TRBV29-1,TRBJ1-1,CSVDPGQGNTEAFF,TGCAGCGTTGACCCGGGACAGGGTAACACTGAAGCTTTCTTT
.,TRBD2,TRBV13,TRBJ2-7,CVSSLGRSGVTYEQYF,TGTGTCAGCAGCTTAGGCAGGAGCGGGGTGACCTACGAGCAGTACTTC
few,TRBD2,TRBV12-3/TRBV12-4,TRBJ2-5,CASSLTGGGAILETQYF,TGTGCCAGCAGTTTGACCGGCGGGGGGGCCATTTTAGAGACCCAGTACTTC
few,.,TRBV5-1,TRBJ2-5,CASSLAWGGQETQYF,TGCGCCAGCAGCTTGGCCTGGGGGGGCCAGGAGACCCAGTACTTC
.,.,TRBV27,TRBJ1-5,CASSLGRDGRLPQHF,TGTGCCAGCAGTTTGGGCCGGGACGGGAGATTGCCCCAGCATTTT
.,.,TRBV10-3,TRBJ1-5,CAISGGYNQPQHF,TGTGCCATCAGTGGGGGATACAATCAGCCCCAGCATTTT
few,.,TRBV7-9,TRBJ1-4,CASRSQSTNEKLFF,TGTGCCAGCAGGTCACAGTCAACTAATGAAAAACTGTTTTTT
.,.,TRBV4-3,TRBJ2-7,CASSQEAWGADTYEQYF,TGCGCCAGCAGCCAAGAAGCTTGGGGAGCAGATACCTACGAGCAGTACTTC
.,TRBD1,TRBV20-1,TRBJ1-5,CSAHSQGSNQPQHF,TGCAGTGCTCATTCACAGGGGAGCAATCAGCCCCAGCATTTT
few,TRBD1,TRBV2,TRBJ2-5,CASSFDRGPQETQYF,TGTGCCAGCAGCTTCGACAGGGGTCCCCAAGAGACCCAGTACTTC
many,.,TRBV20-1,TRBJ2-7,CSPGQLYEQYF,TGCAGTCCTGGACAGCTCTACGAGCAGTACTTC
few,.,TRBV6-5,TRBJ2-5,CASSYVRGAETQYF,TGTGCCAGCAGTTACGTCAGGGGCGCGGAGACCCAGTACTTC
.,.,TRBV4-3,TRBJ1-4,CASSQLTREKLFF,TGCGCCAGCAGCCAGTTAACCCGGGAAAAACTGTTTTTT
many,.,TRBV7-2,TRBJ2-5,CASSLAKGVETQYF,TGTGCCAGCAGCTTAGCAAAGGGGGTGGAGACCCAGTACTTC
few,TRBD2,TRBV5-1,TRBJ2-5,CASSPGLARQETQYF,TGCGCCAGCAGCCCGGGACTAGCGAGACAAGAGACCCAGTACTTC
few,TRBD2,TRBV28,TRBJ2-7,CASSFSGSRYEQYF,TGTGCCAGCAGTTTTAGCGGGAGCCGCTACGAGCAGTACTTC
many,.,TRBV20-1,TRBJ1-2,CSASGASYGYTF,TGCAGCGCTTCCGGCGCAAGCTATGGCTACACCTTC
.,.,TRBV11-2,TRBJ1-1,CASSLGQTITEAFF,TGTGCCAGCAGCTTAGGACAGACGATCACTGAAGCTTTCTTT
.,TRBD1,TRBV20-1,TRBJ1-6,CSASNRRQGQNSPLHF,TGCAGTGCTAGTAATCGGCGACAGGGGCAGAATTCACCCCTCCACTTT
.,.,TRBV10-3,TRBJ1-5,CATRPGGAGQPQHF,TGTGCCACAAGACCGGGGGGGGCAGGACAGCCCCAGCATTTT
.,.,TRBV7-2,TRBJ2-7,CASSPSWGAGYEQYF,TGTGCCAGCAGCCCGTCGTGGGGGGCAGGCTACGAGCAGTACTTC
many,.,TRBV7-9,TRBJ2-7,CASSRGLGSHEQYF,TGTGCCAGCAGCCGTGGTCTGGGCAGTCACGAGCAGTACTTC
.,.,TRBV2,TRBJ2-5,CASSDRYPGQQYF,TGTGCCAGCAGTGACAGATACCCAGGGCAGCAGTACTTC
.,.,TRBV28,TRBJ1-2,CAGRGGMRYYGYTF,TGTGCCGGCAGAGGGGGGATGCGGTATTATGGCTACACCTTC
many,.,TRBV5-1,TRBJ2-7,CASSLVEGSYEQYF,TGCGCCAGCAGCTTGGTCGAGGGATCCTACGAGCAGTACTTC
.,.,TRBV7-9,TRBJ1-3,CASSLEQPGGNTIYF,TGTGCCAGCAGCTTAGAACAGCCTGGTGGAAACACCATATATTTT
.,TRBD1,TRBV28,TRBJ1-2,CATLTGGGYGYTF,TGTGCCACCTTGACAGGGGGTGGCTATGGCTACACCTTC
.,TRBD2,TRBV20-1,TRBJ2-3,CSAGSGGTSTDTQYF,TGCAGTGCTGGGAGCGGGGGGACTAGCACAGATACGCAGTATTTT
once,.,TRBV28,TRBJ2-5,CASRGTLRGETQYF,TGTGCCAGCAGGGGGACCCTCAGGGGAGAGACCCAGTACTTC
.,TRBD2,TRBV29-1,TRBJ2-2,CSARGGAENTGELFF,TGCAGCGCCCGGGGAGGGGCAGAGAACACCGGGGAGCTGTTTTTT
.,.,TRBV30,TRBJ2-1,CAWSVARNNEQFF,TGTGCCTGGAGTGTAGCTAGGAACAATGAGCAGTTCTTC
many,.,TRBV12-3/TRBV12-4,TRBJ2-3,CASSLEAGTLFSDTQYF,TGTGCCAGCAGTTTAGAGGCAGGGACTTTGTTTTCAGATACGCAGTATTTT
few,.,TRBV5-1,TRBJ2-7,CASSLNPPGSTSYEQYF,TGCGCCAGCAGCTTGAATCCGCCAGGGTCCACCTCCTACGAGCAGTACTTC
.,TRBD1,TRBV2,TRBJ2-1,CASSSGTGVAYNEQFF,TGTGCCAGCAGTTCCGGGACAGGGGTCGCCTACAATGAGCAGTTCTTC
few,.,TRBV28,TRBJ2-1,CASSLGSRTRLREQFF,TGTGCCAGCAGTTTGGGAAGTAGGACGAGGTTACGGGAGCAGTTCTTC